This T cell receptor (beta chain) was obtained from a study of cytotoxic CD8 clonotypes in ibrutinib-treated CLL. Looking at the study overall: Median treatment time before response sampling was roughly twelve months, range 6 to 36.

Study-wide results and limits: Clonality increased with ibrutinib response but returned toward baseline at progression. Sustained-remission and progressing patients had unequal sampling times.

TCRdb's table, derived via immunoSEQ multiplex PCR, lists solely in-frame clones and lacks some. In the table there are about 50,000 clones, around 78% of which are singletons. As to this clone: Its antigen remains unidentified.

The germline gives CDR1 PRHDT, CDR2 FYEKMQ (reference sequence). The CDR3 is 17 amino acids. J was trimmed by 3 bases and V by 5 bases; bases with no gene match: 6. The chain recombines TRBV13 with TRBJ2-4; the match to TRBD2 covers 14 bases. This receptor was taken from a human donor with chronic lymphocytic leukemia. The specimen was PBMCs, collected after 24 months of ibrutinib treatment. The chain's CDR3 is CASSETSGRADKNIQYF. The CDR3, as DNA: TGTGCCAGCAGCGAGACTAGCGGGAGGGCCGACAAAAACATTCAGTACTTC.